One and the same sample provided the 23 T cell receptor beta chains below, sequenced in a study of monozygotic twins with inflammatory bowel disease. Following a re-call of the 5' RACE reads, TCRdb has one entry per CDR3 protein and lacks DNA. This table holds approximately 380,000 distinct CDR3 sequences. Sequencing was done on a sample of blood. The origin of the receptors is a human donor with ulcerative colitis or Crohn's disease, or a healthy co-twin of an affected twin (not recorded which).

The CDR3 loop reads CASSLEGAGGPRDTQYF. The V and J genes are TRBV7-2 and TRBJ2-3; TCRdb picks TRBD2, but there is no DNA to check that call. This CDR3 has 17 residues. The V gene's germline CDR1 is SGHTA and CDR2 FQGNSA.

This chain connects TRBV12-3 or TRBV12-4 to TRBJ2-3. CDR3 length equals 15 residues. CDR3 sequence: CASSSRHPSTDTQYF.

The chain carries TRBV27 and TRBJ2-1; checking the TCRdb D call of TRBD2 is not possible without DNA. Germline V CDR1 and CDR2: MNHEY, SMNVEV (reference sequence). The CDR3 sequence is 17 residues long. The CDR3: CASSPIISGSSYNEQFF.

The chain links TRBV6-5 to TRBJ2-7; TCRdb outputs TRBD1, but without DNA this stays unchecked. The CDR3 consists of 14 residues. Looked up from germline, CDR1 is MNHEY and CDR2 is SVGAGI. This CDR3 reads CASSPLGEPYEQYF.

V gene TRBV7-8 combines with J gene TRBJ2-3; TCRdb's assignment of TRBD1 cannot be checked, as there is no DNA. From germline, CDR1 is SGHVS and CDR2 FQNEAQ. This CDR3 contains 17 residues. The CDR3: CASSLEGQGFGTDTQYF.

V usage is TRBV5-6 and J usage is TRBJ2-2; without DNA, the TCRdb call of TRBD2 cannot be checked. Germline CDR1 and CDR2: SGHDT and YYEEEE. CDR3 length: 16 residues. The CDR3 here is CASSRGLAGSTGELFF.

V gene TRBV6-5 combines with J gene TRBJ2-1; no DNA is available, so the TRBD2 call from TCRdb remains unchecked. Germline CDR1 MNHEY, CDR2 SVGAGI. This CDR3 has 15 amino acids. CDR3 sequence reads: CASSYGWGEYNEQFF.

This chain connects TRBV11-2 to TRBJ2-2; the TCRdb D gene call, TRBD2, has no DNA to confirm it. The germline V gene has CDR1 SGHAT and CDR2 FQNNGV. This CDR3 is 17 amino acids long. This chain's CDR3 is CASSRGLAGGPDGELFF.

V gene TRBV6-1 combines with J gene TRBJ2-3; with no DNA, the TCRdb D assignment of TRBD1 cannot be verified. Germline assignment: CDR1 MNHNS and CDR2 SASEGT. The CDR3 contains 14 residues. CDR3: CASRPTGEGDTQYF.

The chain recombines TRBV18 with TRBJ2-1; with no DNA, the TCRdb D assignment of TRBD1 cannot be verified. This CDR3 spans 14 amino acids. Germline CDR1 reads KGHSH; CDR2 reads LQKENI. The CDR3 sequence is CASSPPPAGEKQFF. The full variable domain, in which reference TRBV18 and TRBJ2-1 provide the parts outside the CDR3, is NAGVMQNPRHLVRRRGQEARLRCSPMKGHSHVYWYRQLPEEGLKFMVYLQKENIIDESGMPKERFSAEFPKEGPSILRIQQVVRGDSAAYFCASSPPPAGEKQFFGPGTRLTVL.

This chain joins TRBV9 and TRBJ2-7. The germline gives CDR1 SGDLS, CDR2 YYNGEE. CDR3 length equals 14 residues. The CDR3 sequence is CASSVEGTSYEQYF.

V is TRBV5-4 and J is TRBJ2-1. This CDR3 is 13 amino acids long. The germline V gene has CDR1 SGHNT and CDR2 YYREEE (reference sequence). The CDR3: CASSFSMLGEQFF.

The chain joins TRBV28 to TRBJ1-6. CDR1 MDHEN and CDR2 SYDVKM come from the germline V gene. This CDR3 is built from 15 residues. This chain's CDR3 is CATTGPHSYNSPLHF.

This rearrangement joins TRBV14 to TRBJ2-5. Looked up from germline, CDR1 is SGHDN and CDR2 is FVKESK. The CDR3 sequence is 12 residues long. The CDR3 reads CASSQVPETQYF.

The chain recombines TRBV7-2 with TRBJ2-7. CDR1 SGHTA and CDR2 FQGNSA come from the germline V gene. This CDR3 contains 11 residues. Here the CDR3 reads CASSRSREQYF.

This chain joins TRBV4-2 and TRBJ2-1; there is no DNA to check the TCRdb D call of TRBD1. Germline-derived CDR1 and CDR2 are LGHNA and YNFKEQ. This CDR3 is 13 amino acids long. CDR3 residues: CASLGQGLNEQFF.

The CDR3 here is CASSLVDRGLQETQYF. V is TRBV7-2 and J is TRBJ2-5; the D call from TCRdb, TRBD1, cannot be confirmed without DNA. Per germline, CDR1 SGHTA and CDR2 FQGNSA. The CDR3 runs 16 residues. The full variable domain, completed using reference TRBV7-2 and TRBJ2-5, is GAGVSQSPSNKVTEKGKDVELRCDPISGHTALYWYRQSLGQGLEFLIYFQGNSAPDKSGLPSDRFSAERTGGSVSTLTIQRTQQEDSAVYLCASSLVDRGLQETQYFGPGTRLLVL.

The J gene is TRBJ2-7, the V gene TRBV20-1; absent DNA, TCRdb's TRBD1 call cannot be checked. The CDR3 has 18 residues. Germline CDR1 and CDR2: DFQATT and SNEGSKA (reference sequence). This CDR3 reads CSARVGQGAQTFGYEQYF.

V gene TRBV5-1 combines with J gene TRBJ1-2. The CDR3 is made up of 15 amino acids. Per germline, CDR1 SGHRS and CDR2 YFSETQ. CDR3 sequence reads: CASSFSVSLDNGYTF.

This chain uses TRBV4-3 with TRBJ2-7. The CDR3 is 16 amino acids. From germline, CDR1 is LGHNA and CDR2 YSLEER. The CDR3 spells CASSQDLRLDIYEQYF.

The chain is built from TRBV20-1 and TRBJ2-2; the D gene TCRdb calls, TRBD1, cannot be checked with no DNA. Per the germline V gene, CDR1 is DFQATT and CDR2 is SNEGSKA (reference sequence). CDR3 size: 14 residues. CDR3 sequence: CSAGTGGAFGELFF.

The rearrangement links TRBV27 to TRBJ2-2; as DNA is missing, the TRBD1 call by TCRdb cannot be tested. The CDR3 is 14 amino acids. CDR1 is MNHEY, CDR2 SMNVEV, per germline (reference sequence). The chain's CDR3 is CASKGTVNTGELFF.

V is TRBV29-1 and J is TRBJ2-3. The CDR3 is 13 amino acids. CDR1 is SQVTM, CDR2 ANQGSEA, per germline. CDR3 loop: CSHRMFSTDTQYF.